A single sample gave rise to the 3 T cell receptor beta chains below, sequenced in a study of CD8+ T cells in alopecia areata. cDNA serving as the sequencing template came from extracted, reverse transcribed RNA. Some clones are missing from TCRdb's copy, which holds only in-frame ones; the method was immunoSEQ multiplex PCR. There are about 200,000 clones in the sample; under 40% occur only once, and around 0.48% lies in the top ten. Treatment here: oral pan-JAK inhibitor, 5-10 mg twice daily. The sequences come from CD4+ T cells sorted from blood, collected between weeks 30 and 35, from a patient treated with tofacitinib. The receptors were sampled from a human donor with alopecia areata.

This chain connects TRBV30 to TRBJ2-7; D ambiguous. The CDR3 is 14 residues long. In germline, CDR1 is GTSNPN, CDR2 SVGIG (reference sequence). V was trimmed by 4 bases and J by 2 bases, leaving 15 bases between them. The CDR3 bases are TGTGCCTGGAAAGCGTTCGCTAATACCTACGAGCAGTACTTC. It specifies CAWKAFANTYEQYF.

This clone was recorded a few times. This rearrangement joins TRBV5-1 to TRBJ2-6; D remains ambiguous. Germline V lookup: CDR1 SGHRS, CDR2 YFSETQ. Trimming removed 1 base from V and 0 bases from J, with 8 bases in between. The CDR3 is made up of 16 amino acids. The CDR3: CASSLSPPSGANVLTF. CDR3 sequence (DNA): TGCGCCAGCAGCTTGAGCCCTCCCTCTGGGGCCAACGTCCTGACTTTC.

The rearrangement joins TRBV25-1 to TRBJ1-1; 8 positions match TRBD1. The germline CDR1 and CDR2 sequences are MGHDK and SYGVNS. V shed 1 base and J 2 bases; nucleotides not matched to a gene: 3. The CDR3 has 15 residues. CDR3 sequence: CASSESDRANTEAFF. CDR3 sequence (DNA): TGTGCCAGCAGTGAATCGGACAGGGCCAACACTGAAGCTTTCTTT.